This T cell receptor beta chain was captured by sequencing in a study of Graves' ophthalmopathy and Graves' hyperthyroidism. General study results and limits: Ophthalmopathy progression cases were predicted by the model with 60% to 71% sensitivity and around 72% specificity. Blood also contained most of the expanded thyroid clonotypes above 0.001 frequency.

Germline V gives CDR1 SGHKS, CDR2 YYEKEE (reference sequence). The CDR3 totals 16 residues. Trimming removed 2 bases from V and 4 bases from J, with 16 bases in between. Investigators amplified TCR beta CDR3 regions from RNA transcripts. HTBI primers served in a first-round RT-PCR, which a second-round multiplex PCR followed. TCRdb recomputed calls from the multiplex PCR reads with MiXCR, one row per CDR3 protein. Of 170,000 or so distinct CDR3 sequences in the sample, 37% were seen once. This clonotype was seen repeatedly, ten times or more. Its antigen remains unidentified. The rearrangement uses TRBV5-5 and TRBJ1-5; D uncertain. The receptor was isolated from a middle-aged woman with Graves' ophthalmopathy. The sample was peripheral blood. In nucleotides, the CDR3 is TGTGCCAGCAGCTTTATGGCCGACCCGAGGAATCAGCCCCAGCATTTT. It yields the protein CASSFMADPRNQPQHF.